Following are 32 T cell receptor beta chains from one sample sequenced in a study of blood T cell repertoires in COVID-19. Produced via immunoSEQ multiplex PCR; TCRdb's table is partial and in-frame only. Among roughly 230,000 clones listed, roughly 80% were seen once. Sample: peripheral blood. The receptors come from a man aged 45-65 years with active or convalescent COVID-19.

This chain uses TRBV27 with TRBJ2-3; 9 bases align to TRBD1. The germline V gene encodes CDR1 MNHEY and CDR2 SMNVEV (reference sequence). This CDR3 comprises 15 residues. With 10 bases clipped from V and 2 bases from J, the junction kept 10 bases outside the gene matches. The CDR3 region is CATGRTGVLTDTQYF. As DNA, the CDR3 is TGTGCCACCGGCCGGACAGGGGTCCTCACAGATACGCAGTATTTT.

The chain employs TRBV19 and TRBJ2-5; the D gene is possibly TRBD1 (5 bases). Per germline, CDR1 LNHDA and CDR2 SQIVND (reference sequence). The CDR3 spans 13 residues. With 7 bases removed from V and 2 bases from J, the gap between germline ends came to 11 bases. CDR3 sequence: CASKHQGQETQYF. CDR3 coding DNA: TGTGCCAGTAAGCATCAGGGTCAAGAGACCCAGTACTTC. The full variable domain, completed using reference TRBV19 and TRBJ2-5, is DGGITQSPKYLFRKEGQNVTLSCEQNLNHDAMYWYRQDPGQGLRLIYYSQIVNDFQKGDIAEGYSVSREKKESFPLTVTSAQKNPTAFYLCASKHQGQETQYFGPGTRLLVL.

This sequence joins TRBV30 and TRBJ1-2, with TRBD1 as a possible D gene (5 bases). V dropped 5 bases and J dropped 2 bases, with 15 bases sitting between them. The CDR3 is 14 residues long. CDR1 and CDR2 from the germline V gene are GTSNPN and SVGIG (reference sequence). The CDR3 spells CAWVKDQGNYGYTF. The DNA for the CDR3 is TGTGCCTGGGTAAAGGATCAGGGCAACTATGGCTACACCTTC.

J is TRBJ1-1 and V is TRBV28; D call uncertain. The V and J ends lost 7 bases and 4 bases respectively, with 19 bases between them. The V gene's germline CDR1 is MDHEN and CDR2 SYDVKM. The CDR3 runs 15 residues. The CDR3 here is CASTDPGQRGTEAFF. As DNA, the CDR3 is TGTGCCAGCACCGATCCGGGCCAACGGGGCACTGAAGCTTTCTTT.

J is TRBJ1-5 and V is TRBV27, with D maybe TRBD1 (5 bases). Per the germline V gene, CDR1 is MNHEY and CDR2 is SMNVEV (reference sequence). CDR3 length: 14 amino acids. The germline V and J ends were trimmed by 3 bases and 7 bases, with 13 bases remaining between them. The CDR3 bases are TGTGCCAGCAGTTTTCAGGGATTAGAACAGCCCCAGCATTTT. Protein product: CASSFQGLEQPQHF.

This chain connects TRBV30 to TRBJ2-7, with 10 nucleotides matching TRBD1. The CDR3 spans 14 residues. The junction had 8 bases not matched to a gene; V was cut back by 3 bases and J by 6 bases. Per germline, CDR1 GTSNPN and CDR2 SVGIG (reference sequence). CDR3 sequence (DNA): TGTGCCTGGAGGGGGGGGACAGGGGACTCCGAGCAGTACTTC. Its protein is CAWRGGTGDSEQYF.

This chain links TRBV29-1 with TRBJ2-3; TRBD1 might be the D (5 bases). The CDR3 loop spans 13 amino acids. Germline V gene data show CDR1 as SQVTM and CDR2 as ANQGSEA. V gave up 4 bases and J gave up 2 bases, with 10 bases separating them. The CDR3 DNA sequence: TGCAGCGTTGGGGGCCGTTACACAGATACGCAGTATTTT. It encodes CSVGGRYTDTQYF.

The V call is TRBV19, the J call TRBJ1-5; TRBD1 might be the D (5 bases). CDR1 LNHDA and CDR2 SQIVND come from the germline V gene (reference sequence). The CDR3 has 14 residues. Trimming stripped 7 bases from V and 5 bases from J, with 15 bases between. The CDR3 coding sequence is TGTGCCAGTACCCGCCAGGGTAGGGATCAGCCCCAGCATTTT. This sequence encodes CASTRQGRDQPQHF. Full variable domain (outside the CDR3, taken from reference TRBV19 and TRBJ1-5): DGGITQSPKYLFRKEGQNVTLSCEQNLNHDAMYWYRQDPGQGLRLIYYSQIVNDFQKGDIAEGYSVSREKKESFPLTVTSAQKNPTAFYLCASTRQGRDQPQHFGDGTRLSIL.

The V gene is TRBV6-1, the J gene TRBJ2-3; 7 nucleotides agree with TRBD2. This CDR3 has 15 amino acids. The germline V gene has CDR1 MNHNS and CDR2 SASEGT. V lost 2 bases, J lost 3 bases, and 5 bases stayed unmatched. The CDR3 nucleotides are TGTGCCAGCAGTGAATCGGGGGGAGGGACAGATACGCAGTATTTT. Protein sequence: CASSESGGGTDTQYF.

The CDR3 nucleotides read TGTGCCAGCAGCTTATCGGGACTAGCGGGGGGGCTGGATACGCAGTATTTT. It translates to CASSLSGLAGGLDTQYF. This chain joins TRBV11-2 and TRBJ2-3; 16 nucleotides align to TRBD2. V lost 2 bases, J lost 6 bases, and 5 bases stayed unmatched. There are 17 residues in the CDR3. Germline CDR1 is SGHAT and CDR2 is FQNNGV.

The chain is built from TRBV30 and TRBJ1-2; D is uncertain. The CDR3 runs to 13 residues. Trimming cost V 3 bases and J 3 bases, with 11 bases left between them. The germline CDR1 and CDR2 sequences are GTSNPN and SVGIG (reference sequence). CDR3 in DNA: TGTGCCTGGAGAGAAGATGAGTACTATGGCTACACCTTC. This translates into CAWREDEYYGYTF.

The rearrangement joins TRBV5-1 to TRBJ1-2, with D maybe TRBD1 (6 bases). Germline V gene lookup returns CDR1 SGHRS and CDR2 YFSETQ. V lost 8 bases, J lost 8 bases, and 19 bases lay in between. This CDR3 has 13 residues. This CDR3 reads CARPWRWGHGYTF. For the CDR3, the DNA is TGCGCCAGGCCCTGGAGGTGGGGGCACGGCTACACCTTC.

CDR3 sequence (DNA): TGTGCCAGCAGCGCTGTCGGGGGGCGTTTTGGAAACACCATATATTTT. Protein sequence: CASSAVGGRFGNTIYF. The chain employs TRBV9 and TRBJ1-3, with D maybe TRBD1 (6 bases). V dropped 3 bases and J dropped 3 bases, with 16 bases sitting between them. Germline V lookup: CDR1 SGDLS, CDR2 YYNGEE. CDR3 length equals 16 residues.

The CDR3 spells CASSLVPSGGVYNEQFF. CDR3 in DNA: TGCGCCAGCAGCTTGGTCCCTAGCGGGGGGGTCTACAATGAGCAGTTCTTC. This chain joins TRBV5-1 and TRBJ2-1; 12 bases fit TRBD2. V lost 0 bases and J lost 3; bases outside the gene matches: 4. Per the germline V gene, CDR1 is SGHRS and CDR2 is YFSETQ. This CDR3 is 17 amino acids long.

For the CDR3, the DNA is TGCGCCAGCAGGTGGCGGGGGGGCCAAGAGACCCAGTACTTC. This sequence encodes CASRWRGGQETQYF. V usage is TRBV10-2 and J usage is TRBJ2-5, with TRBD2 matching 9 bases. Germline loops: CDR1 WSHSY, CDR2 SAAADI. J lost 1 base, V lost 6 bases, and 3 bases had no gene match. This CDR3 spans 14 amino acids.

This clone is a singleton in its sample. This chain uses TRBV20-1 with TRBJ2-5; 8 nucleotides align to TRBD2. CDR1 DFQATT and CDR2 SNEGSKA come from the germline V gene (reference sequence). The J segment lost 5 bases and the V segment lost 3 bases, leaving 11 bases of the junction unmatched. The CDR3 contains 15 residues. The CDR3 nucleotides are TGCAGTGCTAGTACCTATAAGCGGGGGTGGGAGACCCAGTACTTC. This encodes CSASTYKRGWETQYF.

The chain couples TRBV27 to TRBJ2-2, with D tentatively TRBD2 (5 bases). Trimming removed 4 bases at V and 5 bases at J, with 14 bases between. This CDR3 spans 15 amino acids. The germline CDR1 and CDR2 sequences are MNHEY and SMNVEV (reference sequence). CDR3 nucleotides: TGTGCCAGCAGTTACTTCCCCAGGAGGACCGGGGAGCTGTTTTTT. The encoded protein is CASSYFPRRTGELFF.

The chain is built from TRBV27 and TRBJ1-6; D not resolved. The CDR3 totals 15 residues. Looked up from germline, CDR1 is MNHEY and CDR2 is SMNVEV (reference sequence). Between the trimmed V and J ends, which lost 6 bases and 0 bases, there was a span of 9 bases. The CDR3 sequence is CASRLESSYNSPLHF. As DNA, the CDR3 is TGTGCCAGCAGGTTAGAGAGCTCCTATAATTCACCCCTCCACTTT.

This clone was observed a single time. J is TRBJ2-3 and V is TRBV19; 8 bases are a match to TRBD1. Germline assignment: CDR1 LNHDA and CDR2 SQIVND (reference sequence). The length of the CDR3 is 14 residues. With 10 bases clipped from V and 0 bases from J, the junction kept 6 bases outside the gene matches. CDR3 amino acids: CATVDRGSTDTQYF. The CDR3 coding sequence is TGTGCCACCGTCGACAGGGGAAGCACAGATACGCAGTATTTT.

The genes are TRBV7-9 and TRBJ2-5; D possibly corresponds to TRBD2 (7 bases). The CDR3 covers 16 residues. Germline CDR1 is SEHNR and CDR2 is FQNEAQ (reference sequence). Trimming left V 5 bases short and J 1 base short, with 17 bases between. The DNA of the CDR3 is TGTGCCAGCAGCCCGGGGGGCCTCACTTTCCAAGAGACCCAGTACTTC. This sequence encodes CASSPGGLTFQETQYF.

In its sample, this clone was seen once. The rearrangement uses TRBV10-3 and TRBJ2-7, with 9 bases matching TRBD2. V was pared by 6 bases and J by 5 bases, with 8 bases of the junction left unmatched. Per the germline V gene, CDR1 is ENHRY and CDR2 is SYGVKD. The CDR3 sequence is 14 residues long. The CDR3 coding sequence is TGTGCCATCAGCCCTAGCGGGGTAATTGACGAGCAGTACTTC. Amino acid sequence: CAISPSGVIDEQYF.

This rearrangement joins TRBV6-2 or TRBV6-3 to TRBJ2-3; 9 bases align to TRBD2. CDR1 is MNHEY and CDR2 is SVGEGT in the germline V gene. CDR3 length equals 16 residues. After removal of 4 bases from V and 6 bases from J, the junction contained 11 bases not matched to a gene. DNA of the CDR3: TGTGCCAGCAGTTCCCTGACTAGCGGCACAGCGGATACGCAGTATTTT. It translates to CASSSLTSGTADTQYF.

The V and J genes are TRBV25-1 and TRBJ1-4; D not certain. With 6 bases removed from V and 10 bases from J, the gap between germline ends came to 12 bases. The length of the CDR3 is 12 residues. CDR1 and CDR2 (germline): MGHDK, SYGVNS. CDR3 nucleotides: TGTGCCAGCAGGTCTGGTGGAGGAAAACTGTTTTTT. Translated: CASRSGGGKLFF.

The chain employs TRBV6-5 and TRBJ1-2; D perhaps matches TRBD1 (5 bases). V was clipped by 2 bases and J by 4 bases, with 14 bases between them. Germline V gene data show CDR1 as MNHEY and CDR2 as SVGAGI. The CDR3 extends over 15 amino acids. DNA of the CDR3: TGTGCCAGCAGTTACGAGGCAGGGCGACTCTATGGCTACACCTTC. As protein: CASSYEAGRLYGYTF.

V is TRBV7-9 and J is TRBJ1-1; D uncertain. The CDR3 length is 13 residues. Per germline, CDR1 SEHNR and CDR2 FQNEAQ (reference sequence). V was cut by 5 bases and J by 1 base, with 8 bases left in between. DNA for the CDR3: TGTGCCAGCAGCCCCCCAGGGAACACTGAAGCTTTCTTT. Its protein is CASSPPGNTEAFF.

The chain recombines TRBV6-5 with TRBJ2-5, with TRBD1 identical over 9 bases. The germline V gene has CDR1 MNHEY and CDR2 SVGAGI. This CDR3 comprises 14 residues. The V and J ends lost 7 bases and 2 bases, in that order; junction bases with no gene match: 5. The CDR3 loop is CASTLDRGQETQYF. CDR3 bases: TGTGCCAGCACCTTGGACAGGGGACAAGAGACCCAGTACTTC.

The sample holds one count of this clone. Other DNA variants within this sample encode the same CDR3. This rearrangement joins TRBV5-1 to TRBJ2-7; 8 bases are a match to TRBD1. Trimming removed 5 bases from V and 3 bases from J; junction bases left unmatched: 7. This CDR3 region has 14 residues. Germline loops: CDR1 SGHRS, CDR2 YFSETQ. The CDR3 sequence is CASSFGDRGYEQYF. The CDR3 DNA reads TGCGCCAGCAGTTTCGGAGACAGGGGCTACGAGCAGTACTTC. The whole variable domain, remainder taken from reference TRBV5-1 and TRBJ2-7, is KAGVTQTPRYLIKTRGQQVTLSCSPISGHRSVSWYQQTPGQGLQFLFEYFSETQRNKGNFPGRFSGRQFSNSRSEMNVSTLELGDSALYLCASSFGDRGYEQYFGPGTRLTVT.

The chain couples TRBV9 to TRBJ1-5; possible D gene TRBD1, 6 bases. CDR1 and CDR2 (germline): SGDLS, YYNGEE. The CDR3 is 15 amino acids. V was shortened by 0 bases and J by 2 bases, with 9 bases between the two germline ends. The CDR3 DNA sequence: TGTGCCAGCAGCGTAGGGGGGCTAGGCAATCAGCCCCAGCATTTT. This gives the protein CASSVGGLGNQPQHF.

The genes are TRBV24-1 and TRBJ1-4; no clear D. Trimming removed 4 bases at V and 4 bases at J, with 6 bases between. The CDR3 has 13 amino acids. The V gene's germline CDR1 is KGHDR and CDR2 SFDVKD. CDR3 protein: CATSDSHNEKLFF. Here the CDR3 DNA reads TGTGCCACCAGTGACAGTCATAATGAAAAACTGTTTTTT.

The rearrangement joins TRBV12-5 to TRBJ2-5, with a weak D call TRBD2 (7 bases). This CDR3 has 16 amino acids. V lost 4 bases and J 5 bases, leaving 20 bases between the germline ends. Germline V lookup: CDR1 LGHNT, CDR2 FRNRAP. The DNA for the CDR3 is TGTGCTAGTGGTTCTTCGGTGGGGACTACAGGGGAGACCCAGTACTTC. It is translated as CASGSSVGTTGETQYF.

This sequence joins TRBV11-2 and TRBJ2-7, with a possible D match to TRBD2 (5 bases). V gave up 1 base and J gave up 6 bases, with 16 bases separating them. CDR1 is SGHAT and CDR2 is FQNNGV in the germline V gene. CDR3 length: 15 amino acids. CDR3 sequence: CASSLAAGPLGEQYF. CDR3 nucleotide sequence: TGTGCCAGCAGCTTAGCGGCGGGCCCCCTAGGCGAGCAGTACTTC.

The CDR3 DNA follows: TGTGCCAGCAGCTTGGGGCCCTCTGGAAACACCATATATTTT. It codes for CASSLGPSGNTIYF. V and J are TRBV5-6 and TRBJ1-3; D remains ambiguous. Germline V gene data show CDR1 as SGHDT and CDR2 as YYEEEE. The CDR3 totals 14 residues. Trimming removed 0 bases at V and 0 bases at J, with 4 bases between.